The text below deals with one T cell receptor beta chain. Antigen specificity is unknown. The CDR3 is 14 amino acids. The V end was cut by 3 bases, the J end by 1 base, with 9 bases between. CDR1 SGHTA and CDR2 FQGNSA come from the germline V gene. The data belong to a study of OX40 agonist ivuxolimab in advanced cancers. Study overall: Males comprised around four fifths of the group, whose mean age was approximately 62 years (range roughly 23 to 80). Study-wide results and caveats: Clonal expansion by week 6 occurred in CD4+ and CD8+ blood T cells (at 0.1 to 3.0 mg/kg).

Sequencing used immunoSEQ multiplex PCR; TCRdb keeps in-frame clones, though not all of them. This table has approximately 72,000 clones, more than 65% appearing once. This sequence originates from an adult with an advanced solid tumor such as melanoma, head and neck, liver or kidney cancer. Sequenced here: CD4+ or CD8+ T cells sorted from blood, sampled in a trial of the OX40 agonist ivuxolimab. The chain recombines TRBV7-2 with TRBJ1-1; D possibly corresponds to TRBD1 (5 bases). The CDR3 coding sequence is TGTGCCAGCAGCTTTACGGGACCGAACACTGAAGCTTTCTTT. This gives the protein CASSFTGPNTEAFF.